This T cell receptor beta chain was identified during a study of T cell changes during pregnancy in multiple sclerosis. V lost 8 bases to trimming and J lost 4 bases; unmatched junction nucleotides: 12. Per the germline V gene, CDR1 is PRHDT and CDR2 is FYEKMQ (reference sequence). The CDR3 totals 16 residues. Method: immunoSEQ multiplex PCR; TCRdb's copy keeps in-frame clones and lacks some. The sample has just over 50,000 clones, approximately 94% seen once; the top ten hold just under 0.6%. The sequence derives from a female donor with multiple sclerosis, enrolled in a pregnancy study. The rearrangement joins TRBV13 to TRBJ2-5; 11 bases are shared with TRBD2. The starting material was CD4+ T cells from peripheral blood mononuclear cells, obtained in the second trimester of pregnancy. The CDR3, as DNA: TGTGCCAGCTCCGGGGGGGGGACTAGCGGTGTAGAGACCCAGTACTTC. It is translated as CASSGGGTSGVETQYF.